This T cell receptor (beta chain) was sequenced during a study of T-cell reconstitution after alpha-beta-depleted transplantation in children. Unique molecular identifiers were used in preparing the TCRbeta library. From the PCR reads, TCRdb called clonotypes with MiXCR, one entry per CDR3 protein. The repertoire holds 450,000 to 550,000 distinct CDR3 sequences, with over 10% as singletons. The TCR sequence derives from a female patient aged 2-9 years who had a stem cell transplant for aplastic anemia, so the T cells may come from the graft donor. The source material was PBMCs, mostly from graft donor cells, sampled 180 days after TCRalphabeta/CD19-depleted stem cell transplant.

For the CDR3, the DNA is TGTGCCAGCAGTTATAGGTTTGCAGGCTACGAGCAGTACTTC. It is translated as CASSYRFAGYEQYF. The genes are TRBV6-5 and TRBJ2-7; D is undetermined. V was cut by 3 bases and J by 3 bases, with 12 bases left in between. Germline V lookup: CDR1 MNHEY, CDR2 SVGAGI. This CDR3 comprises 14 residues.